Listed here are 10 T cell receptor beta chains from one sample, sequenced in a study of T cells in Graves' hyperthyroidism and ophthalmopathy. There were TCR beta CDR3 regions amplified from RNA transcripts. In the first-round RT-PCR of the TCR CDR3, the HTBI primer set was used. MiXCR, applied by TCRdb to the multiplex PCR reads, yields one record per CDR3 protein. The table records under 500,000 distinct CDR3 sequences, more than 12% of them present only once. The specimen was blood. The receptors come from a middle-aged man with Graves' ophthalmopathy.

This clonotype occurred many times. The chain combines TRBV2 with TRBJ2-2, with 8 bases lining up with TRBD1. CDR1 SNHLY and CDR2 FYNNEI come from the germline V gene. Trimming removed 4 bases from V and 5 bases from J; junction bases left unmatched: 3. The length of the CDR3 is 14 residues. The DNA of the CDR3 is TGTGCCAGCAGTGGGGACAGGATAACCGGGGAGCTGTTTTTT. It encodes CASSGDRITGELFF.

Many counts were recorded for this clonotype. This chain connects TRBV29-1 to TRBJ1-1, with D possibly TRBD1 on 5 matching bases. The CDR3 is 13 amino acids. Trimming stripped 5 bases from V and 1 base from J, with 11 bases between. Germline V gene sequence: CDR1 SQVTM, CDR2 ANQGSEA. The CDR3 reads CSVSDTGNTEAFF. CDR3 coding DNA: TGCAGCGTTTCGGACACAGGGAACACTGAAGCTTTCTTT.

This clonotype was seen a few times. This chain connects TRBV7-3 to TRBJ2-3, with D hard to call. Germline CDR1 reads SGHTA; CDR2 reads FQGTGA. This CDR3 spans 13 amino acids. V gave up 5 bases and J gave up 6 bases, with 12 bases separating them. CDR3 in DNA: TGTGCCAGCAGCGTAAACATAGGGGATACGCAGTATTTT. This gives the protein CASSVNIGDTQYF.

The CDR3 spells CASRAGTNQETQYF. CDR3 nucleotide sequence: TGTGCCAGCAGAGCCGGGACTAACCAAGAGACCCAGTACTTC. This sequence joins TRBV6-1 and TRBJ2-5; 7 nucleotides match TRBD2. The J segment lost 0 bases and the V segment lost 6 bases, leaving 4 bases of the junction unmatched. The CDR3 length is 14 residues. Per the germline V gene, CDR1 is MNHNS and CDR2 is SASEGT.

This clonotype showed up just a few times. J is TRBJ2-3 and V is TRBV19; 9 nucleotides agree with TRBD2. Germline V gives CDR1 LNHDA, CDR2 SQIVND (reference sequence). Trimming at V came to 6 bases and at J to 10 bases, leaving 11 bases not matched to a gene. This CDR3 is built from 14 residues. The DNA for the CDR3 is TGTGCCAGTAGAGGATCGGGACTAGCATCAGCGCAGTATTTT. This translates into CASRGSGLASAQYF.

This clonotype was detected a few times. The V and J genes are TRBV6-1 and TRBJ2-3, with 12 positions matching TRBD1. The length of the CDR3 is 15 residues. Unmatched junction bases numbered 6, after V lost 7 bases and J lost 4 bases. The germline gives CDR1 MNHNS, CDR2 SASEGT. The CDR3 loop reads CASTYGTGGADTQYF. The CDR3 nucleotides are TGTGCCAGCACCTACGGGACAGGGGGCGCAGATACGCAGTATTTT.

V usage is TRBV28 and J usage is TRBJ2-7; TRBD1 matches 7 bases. The trim removed 5 bases at V and 3 bases at J, leaving 7 bases unmatched. The germline gives CDR1 MDHEN, CDR2 SYDVKM. The CDR3 is made up of 14 amino acids. The CDR3 region has the DNA TGTGCCAGCAGTCTAGGACAGGAGTTCTACGAGCAGTACTTC. It encodes CASSLGQEFYEQYF.

This clonotype was counted ten times or more. This sequence joins TRBV5-1 and TRBJ1-6; TRBD1 might be the D (6 bases). The CDR3 is 15 residues long. Trimming removed 0 bases at V and 7 bases at J, with 11 bases between. Germline V gene sequence: CDR1 SGHRS, CDR2 YFSETQ. The CDR3 sequence: CASSLGGQGNSPLHF. As DNA, the CDR3 is TGCGCCAGCAGCTTGGGGGGGCAGGGGAATTCACCCCTCCACTTT.

This clonotype was counted ten times or more. The V gene is TRBV19, the J gene TRBJ2-5; possible D gene TRBD1, 5 bases. The germline CDR1 and CDR2 sequences are LNHDA and SQIVND (reference sequence). This CDR3 has 14 amino acids. Trimming cost V 5 bases and J 5 bases, with 15 bases left between them. As DNA, the CDR3 is TGTGCCAGTAGTTCGCTAGGGGCCGGCGAGACCCAGTACTTC. As protein: CASSSLGAGETQYF.

CDR3 in DNA: TGCAGCGTCGCAGCCTCCCCCGGGGACATTCAGTACTTC. This sequence encodes CSVAASPGDIQYF. J is TRBJ2-4 and V is TRBV29-1; maybe TRBD2 (5 bases). The length of the CDR3 is 13 residues. CDR1 and CDR2 from the germline V gene are SQVTM and ANQGSEA. V lost 6 bases and J lost 8, with 17 bases in between.